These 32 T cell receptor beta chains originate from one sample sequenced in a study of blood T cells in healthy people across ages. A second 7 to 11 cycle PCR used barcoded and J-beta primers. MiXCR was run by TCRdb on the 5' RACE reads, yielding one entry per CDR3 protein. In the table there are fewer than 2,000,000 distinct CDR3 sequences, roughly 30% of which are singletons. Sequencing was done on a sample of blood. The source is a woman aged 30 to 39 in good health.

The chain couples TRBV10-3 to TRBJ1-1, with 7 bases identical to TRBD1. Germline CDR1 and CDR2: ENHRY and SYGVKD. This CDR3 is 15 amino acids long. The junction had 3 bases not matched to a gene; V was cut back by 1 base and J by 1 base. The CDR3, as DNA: TGTGCCATCAGTGAGTGGGGGACAGCGAACACTGAAGCTTTCTTT. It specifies CAISEWGTANTEAFF.

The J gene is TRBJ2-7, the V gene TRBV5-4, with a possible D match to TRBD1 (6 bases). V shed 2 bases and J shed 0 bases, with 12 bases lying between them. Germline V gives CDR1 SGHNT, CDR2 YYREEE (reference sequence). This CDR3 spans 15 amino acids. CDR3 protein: CASSFAPTGSYEQYF. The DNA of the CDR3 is TGTGCCAGCAGCTTTGCCCCGACAGGCTCCTACGAGCAGTACTTC.

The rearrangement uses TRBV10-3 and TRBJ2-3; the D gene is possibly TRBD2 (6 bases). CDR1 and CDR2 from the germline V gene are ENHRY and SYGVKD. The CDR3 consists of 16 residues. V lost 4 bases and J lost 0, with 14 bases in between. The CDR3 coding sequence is TGTGCCATCAGTGTAGGGCTAGCGTCTAGCACAGATACGCAGTATTTT. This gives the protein CAISVGLASSTDTQYF.

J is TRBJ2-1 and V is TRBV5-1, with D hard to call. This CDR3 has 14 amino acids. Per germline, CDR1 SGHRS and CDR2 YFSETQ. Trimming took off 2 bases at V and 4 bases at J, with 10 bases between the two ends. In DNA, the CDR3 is TGCGCCAGCAGCTTTGATGGACGGTACAATGAGCAGTTCTTC. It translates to CASSFDGRYNEQFF.

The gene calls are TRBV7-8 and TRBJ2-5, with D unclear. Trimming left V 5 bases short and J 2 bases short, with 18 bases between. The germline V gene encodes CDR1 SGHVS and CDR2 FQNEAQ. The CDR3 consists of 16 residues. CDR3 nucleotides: TGTGCCAGCAGCCCACTAAGCGTGTCTACTCAAGAGACCCAGTACTTC. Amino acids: CASSPLSVSTQETQYF.

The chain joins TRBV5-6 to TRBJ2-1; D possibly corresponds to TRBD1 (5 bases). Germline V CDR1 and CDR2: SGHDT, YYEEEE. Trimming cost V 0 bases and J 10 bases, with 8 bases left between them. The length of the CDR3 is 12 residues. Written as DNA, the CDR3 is TGTGCCAGCAGCTTGGAAAGGACAGAGCAGTTCTTC. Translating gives CASSLERTEQFF.

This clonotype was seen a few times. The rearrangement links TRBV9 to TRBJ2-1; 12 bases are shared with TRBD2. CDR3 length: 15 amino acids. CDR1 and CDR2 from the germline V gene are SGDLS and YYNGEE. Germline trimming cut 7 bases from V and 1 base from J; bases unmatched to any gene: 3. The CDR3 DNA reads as TGTGCCAGCGCCACTAGCGGGGGGTCCTACAATGAGCAGTTCTTC. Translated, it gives CASATSGGSYNEQFF.

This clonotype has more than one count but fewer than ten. CDR3 amino acids: CALNSGANVLTF. CDR3 DNA: TGTGCCCTCAACTCTGGGGCCAACGTCCTGACTTTC. This chain uses TRBV10-3 with TRBJ2-6; D gene uncertain. V lost 11 bases and J lost 0, with 5 bases in between. The length of the CDR3 is 12 residues. The germline gives CDR1 ENHRY, CDR2 SYGVKD.

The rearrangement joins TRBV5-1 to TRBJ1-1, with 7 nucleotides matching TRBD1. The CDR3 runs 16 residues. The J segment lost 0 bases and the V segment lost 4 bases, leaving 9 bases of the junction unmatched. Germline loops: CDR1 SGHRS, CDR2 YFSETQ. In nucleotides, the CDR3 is TGCGCCAGCAGCACTGGGACAGTCACCCTGAACACTGAAGCTTTCTTT. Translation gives CASSTGTVTLNTEAFF. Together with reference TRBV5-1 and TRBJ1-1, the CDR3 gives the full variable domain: KAGVTQTPRYLIKTRGQQVTLSCSPISGHRSVSWYQQTPGQGLQFLFEYFSETQRNKGNFPGRFSGRQFSNSRSEMNVSTLELGDSALYLCASSTGTVTLNTEAFFGQGTRLTVV.

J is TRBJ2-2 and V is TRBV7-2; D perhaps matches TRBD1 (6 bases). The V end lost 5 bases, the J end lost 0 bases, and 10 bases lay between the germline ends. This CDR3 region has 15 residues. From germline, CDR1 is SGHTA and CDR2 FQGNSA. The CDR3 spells CASSPGTTNTGELFF. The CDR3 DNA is TGTGCCAGCAGCCCAGGGACAACGAACACCGGGGAGCTGTTTTTT.

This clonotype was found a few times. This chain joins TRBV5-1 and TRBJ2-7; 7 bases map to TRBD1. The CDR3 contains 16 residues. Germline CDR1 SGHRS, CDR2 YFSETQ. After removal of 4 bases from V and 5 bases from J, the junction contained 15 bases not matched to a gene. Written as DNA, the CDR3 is TGCGCCAGCAGCCCAAAGGAGAGGGGGCACGGAAACGAGCAGTACTTC. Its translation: CASSPKERGHGNEQYF.

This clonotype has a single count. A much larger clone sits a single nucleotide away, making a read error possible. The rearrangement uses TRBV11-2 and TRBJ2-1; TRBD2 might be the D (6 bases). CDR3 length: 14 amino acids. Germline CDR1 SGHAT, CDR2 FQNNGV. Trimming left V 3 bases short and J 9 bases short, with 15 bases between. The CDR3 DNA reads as TGTGCCAGCAGCTTGGGACTGGACTTCAGTGAGCAGTTCTTC. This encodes CASSLGLDFSEQFF.

The CDR3 loop is CSARNRDRWNYNEQFF. Written as DNA, the CDR3 is TGCAGTGCCCGTAACAGGGACAGGTGGAATTACAATGAGCAGTTCTTC. The V gene is TRBV20-1, the J gene TRBJ2-1; 8 bases are shared with TRBD1. This CDR3 comprises 16 residues. V gave up 6 bases and J gave up 4 bases; unmatched junction bases: 14. CDR1 is DFQATT and CDR2 is SNEGSKA in the germline V gene (reference sequence).

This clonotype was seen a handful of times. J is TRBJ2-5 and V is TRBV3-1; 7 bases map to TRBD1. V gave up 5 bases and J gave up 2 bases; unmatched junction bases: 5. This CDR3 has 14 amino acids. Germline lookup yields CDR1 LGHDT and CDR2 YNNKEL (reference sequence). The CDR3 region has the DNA TGTGCCAGCAGCTATCCGGGACAGCAAGAGACCCAGTACTTC. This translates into CASSYPGQQETQYF.

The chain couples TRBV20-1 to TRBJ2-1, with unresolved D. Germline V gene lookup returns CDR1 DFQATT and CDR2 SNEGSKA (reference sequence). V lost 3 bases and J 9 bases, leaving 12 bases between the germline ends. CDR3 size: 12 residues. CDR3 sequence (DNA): TGCAGTGCTAGCCTCAGTATTCGTGAGCAGTTCTTC. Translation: CSASLSIREQFF.

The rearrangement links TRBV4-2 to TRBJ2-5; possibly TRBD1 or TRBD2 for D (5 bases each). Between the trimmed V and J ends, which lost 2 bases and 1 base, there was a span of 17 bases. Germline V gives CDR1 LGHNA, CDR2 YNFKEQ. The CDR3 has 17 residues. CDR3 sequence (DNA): TGTGCCAGCAGCCAAACCGGAGGTATTAGGGGCCAAGAGACCCAGTACTTC. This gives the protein CASSQTGGIRGQETQYF.

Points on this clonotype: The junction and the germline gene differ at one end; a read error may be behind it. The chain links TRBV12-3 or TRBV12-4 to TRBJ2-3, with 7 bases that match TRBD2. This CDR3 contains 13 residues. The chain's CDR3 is CASGEGEADAQYF. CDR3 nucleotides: TGTGCCAGCGGGGAGGGAGAGGCAGATGCGCAGTATTTT.

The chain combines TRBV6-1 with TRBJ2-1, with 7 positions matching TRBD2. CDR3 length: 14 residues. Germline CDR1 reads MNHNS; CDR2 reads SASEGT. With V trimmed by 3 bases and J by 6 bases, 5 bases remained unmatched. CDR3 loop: CASSEMAGVNEQFF. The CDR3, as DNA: TGTGCCAGCAGTGAGATGGCGGGAGTCAATGAGCAGTTCTTC.

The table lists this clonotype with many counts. CDR3 loop: CASNSGLAGDYEQYF. Here the CDR3 DNA reads TGTGCCAGCAATTCTGGACTAGCGGGGGATTACGAGCAGTACTTC. The chain couples TRBV12-3 or TRBV12-4 to TRBJ2-7; 13 bases align to TRBD2. V shed 7 bases and J 4 bases; nucleotides not matched to a gene: 7. This CDR3 comprises 15 residues.

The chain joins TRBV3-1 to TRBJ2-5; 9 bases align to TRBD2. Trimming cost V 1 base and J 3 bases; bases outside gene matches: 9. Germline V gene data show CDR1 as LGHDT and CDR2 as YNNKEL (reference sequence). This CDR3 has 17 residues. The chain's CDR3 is CASSQVVGAGGKETQYF. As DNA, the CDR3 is TGTGCCAGCAGCCAAGTTGTCGGAGCGGGGGGAAAAGAGACCCAGTACTTC.

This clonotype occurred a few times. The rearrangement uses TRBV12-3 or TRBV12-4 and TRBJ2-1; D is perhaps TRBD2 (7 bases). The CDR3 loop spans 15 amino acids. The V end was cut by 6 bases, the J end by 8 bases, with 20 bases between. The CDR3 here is CASSLRGRRSDEQFF. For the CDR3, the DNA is TGTGCCAGCAGCTTGCGGGGGCGAAGGAGTGATGAGCAGTTCTTC.

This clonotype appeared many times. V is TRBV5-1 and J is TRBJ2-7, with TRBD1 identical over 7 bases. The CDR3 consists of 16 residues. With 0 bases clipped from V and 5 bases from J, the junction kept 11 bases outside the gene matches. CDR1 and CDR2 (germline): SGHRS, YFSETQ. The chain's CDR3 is CASSLGGGYGQDEQYF. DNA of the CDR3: TGCGCCAGCAGCTTGGGTGGTGGTTACGGACAGGACGAGCAGTACTTC.

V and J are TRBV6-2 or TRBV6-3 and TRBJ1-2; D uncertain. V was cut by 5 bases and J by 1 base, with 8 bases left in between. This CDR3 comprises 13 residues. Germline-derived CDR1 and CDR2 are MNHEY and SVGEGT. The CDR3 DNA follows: TGTGCCAGCAGTGACGGCAGTAACTATGGCTACACCTTC. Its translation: CASSDGSNYGYTF.

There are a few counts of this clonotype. DNA of the CDR3: TGTGCCAGCAGCGTAGAAGGGCAGGGAGGTAATGAGCAGTTCTTC. It encodes CASSVEGQGGNEQFF. The genes are TRBV9 and TRBJ2-1, with D perhaps matching TRBD2 (6 bases). The V and J ends lost 0 bases and 7 bases respectively, with 14 bases between them. Per germline, CDR1 SGDLS and CDR2 YYNGEE. There are 15 residues in the CDR3.

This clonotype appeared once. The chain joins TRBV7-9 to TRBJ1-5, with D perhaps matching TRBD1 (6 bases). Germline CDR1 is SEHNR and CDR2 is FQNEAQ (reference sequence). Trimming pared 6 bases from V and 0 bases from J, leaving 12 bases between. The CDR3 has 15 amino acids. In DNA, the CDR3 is TGTGCCAGCAGTGGGACACCCTATAGCAATCAGCCCCAGCATTTT. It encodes CASSGTPYSNQPQHF.

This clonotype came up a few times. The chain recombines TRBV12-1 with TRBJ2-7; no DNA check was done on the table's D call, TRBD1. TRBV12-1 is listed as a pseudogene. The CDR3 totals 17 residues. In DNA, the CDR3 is TGTGCCAGCAGCTTTGAGGGATCGACCGCCCCTACCTACGAGCAGTACTTC. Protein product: CASSFEGSTAPTYEQYF.

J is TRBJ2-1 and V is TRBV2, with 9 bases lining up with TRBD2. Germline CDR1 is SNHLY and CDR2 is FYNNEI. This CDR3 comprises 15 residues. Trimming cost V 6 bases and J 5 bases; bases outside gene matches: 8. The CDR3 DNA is TGTGCCAGCAGCCCCGGGACTAGCCCTAACAATGAGCAGTTCTTC. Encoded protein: CASSPGTSPNNEQFF.

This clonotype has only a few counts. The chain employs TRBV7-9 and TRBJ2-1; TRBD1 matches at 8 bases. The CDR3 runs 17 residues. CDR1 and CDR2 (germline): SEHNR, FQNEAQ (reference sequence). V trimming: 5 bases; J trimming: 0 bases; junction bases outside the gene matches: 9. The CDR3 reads CASSDRGRDSSYNEQFF. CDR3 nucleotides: TGTGCCAGCAGCGACAGGGGCCGGGACAGCTCCTACAATGAGCAGTTCTTC.

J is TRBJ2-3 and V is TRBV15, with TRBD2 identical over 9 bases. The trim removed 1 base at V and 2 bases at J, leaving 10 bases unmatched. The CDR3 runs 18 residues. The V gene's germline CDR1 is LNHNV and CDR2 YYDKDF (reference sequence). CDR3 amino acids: CATSRGWISGSLTDTQYF. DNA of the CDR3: TGTGCCACCAGCAGAGGGTGGATTAGCGGGAGCCTCACAGATACGCAGTATTTT.

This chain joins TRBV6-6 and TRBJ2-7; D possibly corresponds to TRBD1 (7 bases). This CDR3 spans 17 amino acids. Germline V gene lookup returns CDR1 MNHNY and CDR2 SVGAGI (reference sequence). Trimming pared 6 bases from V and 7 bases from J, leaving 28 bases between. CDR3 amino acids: CASRDGEGGAGYNEQYF. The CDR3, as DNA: TGTGCCAGCAGGGATGGGGAAGGGGGCGCGGGGTACAATGAGCAGTACTTC.

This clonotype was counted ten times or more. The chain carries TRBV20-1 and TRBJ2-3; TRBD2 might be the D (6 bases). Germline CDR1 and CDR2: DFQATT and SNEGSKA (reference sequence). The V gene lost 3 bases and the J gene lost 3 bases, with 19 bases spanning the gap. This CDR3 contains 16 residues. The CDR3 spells CSARRLTSKETDTQYF. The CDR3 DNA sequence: TGCAGTGCTAGGCGATTAACTAGCAAGGAAACAGATACGCAGTATTTT.

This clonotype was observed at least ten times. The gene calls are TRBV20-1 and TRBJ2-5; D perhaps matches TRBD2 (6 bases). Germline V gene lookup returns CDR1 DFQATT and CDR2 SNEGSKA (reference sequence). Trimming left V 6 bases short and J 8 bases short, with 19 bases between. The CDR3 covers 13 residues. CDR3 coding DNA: TGCAGTGCGACCGGGACTTTAAAGGGCACCCAGTACTTC. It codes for CSATGTLKGTQYF.